This T cell receptor beta chain was retrieved from a study of blood T cell repertoires in COVID-19. Turning to the study itself: T cells, B-cell-depleted T cells, or PBMCs provided the cDNA or gDNA that served as material.

In the authors' methods: Nucleated cell number was recorded as an estimate derived from reference gene primer amplification. The method was immunoSEQ multiplex PCR; TCRdb's version includes in-frame clones alone and lacks a portion of them. V and J calls and clone size are as listed in that table; D and trimming were resolved from the DNA. The table includes around 160,000 clones, around 87% detected once. Recruitment covered about two dozen US areas and drew participants whose ages spanned roughly 18 to 90 years. Before they entered the study, exposed participants had met a COVID-19 case within 2 weeks. This clone has more than one count but fewer than ten. The germline CDR1 and CDR2 sequences are SGHDT and YYEEEE. J lost 4 bases, V lost 3 bases, and 18 bases had no gene match. The CDR3 is 19 amino acids.

The material sequenced was PBMCs or T cells enriched from blood (not recorded which). The origin of this receptor is a woman between 40 and 55 years old who had been exposed to COVID-19. The chain combines TRBV5-6 with TRBJ2-1, with 8 bases identical to TRBD2. This CDR3 is CASSSLLRGGSGDYNEQFF. The DNA of the CDR3 is TGTGCCAGCAGCTCATTACTCCGCGGGGGTAGCGGGGATTACAATGAGCAGTTCTTC.